In this sample, the clone carrying this T cell receptor beta chain turned up a few times. Its specificity is unknown. This entry comes from a study of T-cell memory formation after mild COVID-19. TCR alpha and TCR beta cDNA libraries with sample barcodes and UMIs came from 5'RACE using constant-segment primers. A single record per CDR3 protein comes from TCRdb applying MiXCR to the 5' RACE reads. The sample has under 400,000 distinct CDR3 sequences; about 21% are singletons. Study results and caveats: Shrinking CD4+ clones resided mostly in CM and EM, and CD8+ ones in EMRA. Pre-infection memory carried some responding clones, suggesting that cross-reactive memory joined. A balance of CD4 and CD8 characterized clones contracting day 15 to 85, whereas later expanders leaned CD4+.

Looked up from germline, CDR1 is MNHEY and CDR2 is SMNVEV (reference sequence). The CDR3 runs to 15 residues. The ends were cut back, 4 bases at V and 3 bases at J, with 14 bases in the middle. This TCR derives from an adult woman who had mild COVID-19 (a few samples of this study predate the infection). Cell type and time point are not known. The V call is TRBV27, the J call TRBJ2-3; maybe TRBD2 (6 bases). The material sequenced was PBMCs or a T cell subset sorted from them (not recorded which). The CDR3 DNA follows: TGTGCCAGCAGTTACGGGGGAGAGCTTACAGATACGCAGTATTTT. Translated, it gives CASSYGGELTDTQYF.